This T cell receptor beta chain was identified in a study of response to subunit inactivated influenza vaccine. Trimming cost V 5 bases and J 2 bases, with 16 bases left between them. The CDR3 totals 16 residues. Germline CDR1 reads SEHNR; CDR2 reads FQNEAQ (reference sequence). TCRdb used MiXCR to reprocess the RT-PCR reads, holding one entry per CDR3 protein. Altogether 170,000 or so distinct CDR3 sequences are present, about 10% being singletons, with the ten largest covering around 35%. The J gene is TRBJ2-1, the V gene TRBV7-9; D possibly corresponds to TRBD1 (5 bases). The receptor's source is a man aged 50 to 75 who received an inactivated influenza vaccine. The source material was CD8+ T cells sorted from PBMCs, sampled less than 30 months after vaccination. CDR3 sequence reads: CASSARQLPTYNEQFF. CDR3 coding DNA: TGTGCCAGCAGCGCACGACAGTTACCCACCTACAATGAGCAGTTCTTC.